This T cell receptor beta chain is from a study of blood T cell repertoires in COVID-19. Turning to the study itself: Sites in the United States, Italy and Spain provided acute and convalescent COVID-19 samples.

Individuals aged roughly 18 to 100 years were recruited from about two dozen US areas. How the authors handled the data: Counts of nucleated cells, estimated from reference gene primer amplification, were obtained. Some clones are missing from TCRdb's copy, which holds only in-frame ones; the method was immunoSEQ multiplex PCR. From that table come the V and J calls and clone size; the DNA was used to work out D and trimming. The sample records about 200,000 clones, approximately 85% being singletons. With 0 bases removed from V and 1 base from J, the gap between germline ends came to 14 bases. Germline lookup yields CDR1 SGDLS and CDR2 YYNGEE. CDR3 length equals 17 residues.

V and J are TRBV9 and TRBJ1-3; possible D gene TRBD1, 5 bases. The TCR was taken from a man aged 35 to 55 who had recovered from COVID-19. Input material: PBMCs or T cells enriched from blood (not recorded which). The CDR3 nucleotides read TGTGCCAGCAGCGTAGAAAGCAACAGGAGATCTGGAAACACCATATATTTT. This encodes CASSVESNRRSGNTIYF.